A single sample gave rise to the 4 T cell receptor beta chains below, sequenced in a study of cytomegalovirus exposure and HLA in healthy donors. PCR employed 60 Vbeta and 13 Jbeta primers. Sequencing was performed with immunoSEQ multiplex PCR; in TCRdb, only in-frame clones are kept and a portion is missing. This sample has 170,000 or so clones, with 81% found just once. The sample taken for sequencing was PBMCs. Source of these receptors: a woman aged 25-40 years in good health and CMV-seronegative.

This chain uses TRBV7-8 with TRBJ1-1; TRBD1 is a possible D gene (5 bases). Germline CDR1 SGHVS, CDR2 FQNEAQ. The CDR3 runs 12 residues. V was shortened by 3 bases and J by 10 bases, with 12 bases between the two germline ends. As DNA, the CDR3 is TGTGCCAGCAGCTTGACAGCTACAAGAGCTTTCTTT. Its protein product is CASSLTATRAFF.

The rearrangement uses TRBV7-8 and TRBJ2-5; 11 nucleotides align to TRBD2. This CDR3 is 16 amino acids long. The V gene's germline CDR1 is SGHVS and CDR2 FQNEAQ. V lost 1 base to trimming and J lost 1 base; unmatched junction nucleotides: 2. CDR3 sequence reads: CASSLVAGGPQETQYF. The CDR3 bases are TGTGCCAGCAGCTTAGTAGCGGGGGGGCCCCAAGAGACCCAGTACTTC. The full variable domain, in which reference TRBV7-8 and TRBJ2-5 provide the parts outside the CDR3, is GAGVSQSPRYKVAKRGQDVALRCDPISGHVSLFWYQQALGQGPEFLTYFQNEAQLDKSGLPSDRFFAERPEGSVSTLKIQRTQQEDSAVYLCASSLVAGGPQETQYFGPGTRLLVL.

This clone was seen more than once but under ten times. J is TRBJ2-7 and V is TRBV6-5; D is unresolved. Between the trimmed V and J ends, which lost 0 bases and 6 bases, there was a span of 9 bases. Germline lookup yields CDR1 MNHEY and CDR2 SVGAGI. This CDR3 has 13 residues. The CDR3 spells CASSYSNLGEQYF. As DNA, the CDR3 is TGTGCCAGCAGTTACTCGAACCTAGGCGAGCAGTACTTC.

The chain has TRBV5-6 and TRBJ2-3; 9 positions agree with TRBD1. Germline V CDR1 and CDR2: SGHDT, YYEEEE. This CDR3 spans 19 amino acids. With V trimmed by 0 bases and J by 2 bases, 13 bases remained unmatched. This chain's CDR3 is CASSLGVPGQGNPTDTQYF. CDR3 nucleotides: TGTGCCAGCAGCTTGGGGGTACCAGGACAGGGGAACCCCACAGATACGCAGTATTTT. Based on the CDR3 plus reference TRBV5-6 and TRBJ2-3, the full variable domain is DAGVTQSPTHLIKTRGQQVTLRCSPKSGHDTVSWYQQALGQGPQFIFQYYEEEERQRGNFPDRFSGHQFPNYSSELNVNALLLGDSALYLCASSLGVPGQGNPTDTQYFGPGTRLTVL.